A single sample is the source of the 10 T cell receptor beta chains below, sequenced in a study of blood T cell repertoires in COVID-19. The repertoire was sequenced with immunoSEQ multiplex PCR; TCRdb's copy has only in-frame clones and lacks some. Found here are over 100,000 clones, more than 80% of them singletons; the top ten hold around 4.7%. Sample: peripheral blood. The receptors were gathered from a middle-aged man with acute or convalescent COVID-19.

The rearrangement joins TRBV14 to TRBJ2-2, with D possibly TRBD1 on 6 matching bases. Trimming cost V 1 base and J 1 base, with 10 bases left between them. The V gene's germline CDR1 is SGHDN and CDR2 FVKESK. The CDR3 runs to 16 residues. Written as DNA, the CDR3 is TGTGCCAGCAGCCAAGGGGGGCAGGGGAACACCGGGGAGCTGTTTTTT. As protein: CASSQGGQGNTGELFF.

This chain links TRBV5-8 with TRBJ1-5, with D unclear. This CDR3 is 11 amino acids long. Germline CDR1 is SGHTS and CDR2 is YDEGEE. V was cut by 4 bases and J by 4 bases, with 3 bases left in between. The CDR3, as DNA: TGTGCCAGCAGCCCTAATCAGCCCCAGCATTTT. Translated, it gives CASSPNQPQHF.

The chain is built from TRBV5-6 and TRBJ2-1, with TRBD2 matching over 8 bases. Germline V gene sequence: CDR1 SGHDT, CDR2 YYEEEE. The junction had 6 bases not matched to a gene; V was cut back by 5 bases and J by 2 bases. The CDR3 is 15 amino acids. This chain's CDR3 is CASRSGLVAYNEQFF. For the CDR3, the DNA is TGTGCCAGCAGGTCGGGACTAGTGGCCTACAATGAGCAGTTCTTC.

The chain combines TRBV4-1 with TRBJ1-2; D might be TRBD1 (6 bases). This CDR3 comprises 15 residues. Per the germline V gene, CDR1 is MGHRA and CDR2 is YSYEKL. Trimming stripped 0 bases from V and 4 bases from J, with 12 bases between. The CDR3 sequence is CASSQDDDRSYGYTF. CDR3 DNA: TGCGCCAGCAGCCAAGATGACGACAGGAGCTATGGCTACACCTTC.

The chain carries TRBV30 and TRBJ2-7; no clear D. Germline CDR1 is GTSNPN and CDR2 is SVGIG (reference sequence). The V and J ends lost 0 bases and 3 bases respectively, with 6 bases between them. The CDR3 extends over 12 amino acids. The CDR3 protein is CAWSVIGYEQYF. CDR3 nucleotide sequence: TGTGCCTGGAGTGTAATCGGCTACGAGCAGTACTTC.

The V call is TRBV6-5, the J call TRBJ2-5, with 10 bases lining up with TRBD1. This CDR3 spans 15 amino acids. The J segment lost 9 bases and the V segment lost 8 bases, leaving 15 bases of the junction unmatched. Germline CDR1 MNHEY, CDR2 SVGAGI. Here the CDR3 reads CASGGVRDRGMAQYF. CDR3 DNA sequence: TGTGCCAGCGGGGGTGTCCGGGACAGGGGAATGGCCCAGTACTTC.

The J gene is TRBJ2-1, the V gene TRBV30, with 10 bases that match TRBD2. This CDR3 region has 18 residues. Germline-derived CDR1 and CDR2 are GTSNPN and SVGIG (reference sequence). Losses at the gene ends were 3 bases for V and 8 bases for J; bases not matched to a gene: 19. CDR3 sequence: CAWSSLTSGAGPPDEQFF. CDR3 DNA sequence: TGTGCCTGGAGCTCCCTTACTAGCGGGGCAGGGCCCCCCGATGAGCAGTTCTTC.

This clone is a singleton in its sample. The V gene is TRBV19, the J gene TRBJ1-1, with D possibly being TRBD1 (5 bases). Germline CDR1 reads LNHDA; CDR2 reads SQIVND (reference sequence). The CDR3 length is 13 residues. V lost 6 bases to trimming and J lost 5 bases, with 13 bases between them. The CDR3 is CASRGEAMTEAFF. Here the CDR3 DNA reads TGTGCCAGTAGAGGGGAGGCGATGACTGAAGCTTTCTTT.

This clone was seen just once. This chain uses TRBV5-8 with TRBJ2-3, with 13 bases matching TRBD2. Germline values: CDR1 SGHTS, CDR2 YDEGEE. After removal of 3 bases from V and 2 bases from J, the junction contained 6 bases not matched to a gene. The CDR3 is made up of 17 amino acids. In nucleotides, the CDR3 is TGTGCCAGCAGCTCACTAGCGGGGGGGTATTACACAGATACGCAGTATTTT. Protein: CASSSLAGGYYTDTQYF. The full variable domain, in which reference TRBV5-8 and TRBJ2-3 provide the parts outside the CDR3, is EAGVTQSPTHLIKTRGQQATLRCSPISGHTSVYWYQQALGLGLQFLLWYDEGEERNRGNFPPRFSGRQFPNYSSELNVNALELEDSALYLCASSSLAGGYYTDTQYFGPGTRLTVL.

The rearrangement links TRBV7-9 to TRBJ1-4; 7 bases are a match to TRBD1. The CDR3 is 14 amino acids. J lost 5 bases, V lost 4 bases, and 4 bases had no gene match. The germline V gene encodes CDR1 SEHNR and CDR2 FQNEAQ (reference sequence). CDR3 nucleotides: TGTGCCAGCAGCTGGGACAGCGGGAATGAAAAACTGTTTTTT. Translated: CASSWDSGNEKLFF.